The 7 T cell receptor beta chains presented below share a single source sample, sequenced in a study of T-cell reconstitution after alpha-beta-depleted transplantation in children. The TCRbeta library was prepared with unique molecular identifiers. One entry per CDR3 protein, called by TCRdb with MiXCR from the PCR reads. The data contain about 690,000 distinct CDR3 sequences, roughly 17% of them singletons. This sample comprised PBMCs from the stem cell graft donor, obtained from the stem cell graft. The receptors here all came from a human donor who donated a stem cell graft to a child with acute myeloid leukemia.

In its sample, this clonotype was seen many times. V and J are TRBV12-3 or TRBV12-4 and TRBJ2-6; no clear D gene. The CDR3 is 16 amino acids. V was trimmed by 4 bases and J by 0 bases, leaving 10 bases between them. The CDR3 DNA reads TGTGCCAGCAGTTCAGTCGGATCCTCTGGGGCCAACGTCCTGACTTTC. Protein product: CASSSVGSSGANVLTF.

In its sample, this clonotype was seen a few times. V is TRBV5-1 and J is TRBJ2-7; the D gene is possibly TRBD1 (8 bases). The CDR3 is 17 amino acids. V dropped 2 bases and J dropped 3 bases, with 21 bases sitting between them. Germline lookup yields CDR1 SGHRS and CDR2 YFSETQ. This CDR3 is CASSLKTGEGPYYEQYF. In nucleotides, the CDR3 is TGCGCCAGCAGCTTAAAGACAGGGGAGGGACCCTACTACGAGCAGTACTTC. The full variable domain, completed using reference TRBV5-1 and TRBJ2-7, is KAGVTQTPRYLIKTRGQQVTLSCSPISGHRSVSWYQQTPGQGLQFLFEYFSETQRNKGNFPGRFSGRQFSNSRSEMNVSTLELGDSALYLCASSLKTGEGPYYEQYFGPGTRLTVT.

This clonotype showed up just once. J is TRBJ1-1 and V is TRBV7-9; D is perhaps TRBD1 (6 bases). Per the germline V gene, CDR1 is SEHNR and CDR2 is FQNEAQ (reference sequence). The CDR3 covers 15 residues. V lost 3 bases to trimming and J lost 1 base, with 12 bases between them. CDR3 residues: CASSLYKQGNTEAFF. The CDR3 nucleotides read TGTGCCAGCAGCTTGTACAAACAGGGGAACACTGAAGCTTTCTTT.

At least ten counts were recorded for this clonotype. V usage is TRBV6-1 and J usage is TRBJ1-5, with unresolved D. Trimming cost V 7 bases and J 0 bases, with 19 bases left between them. The CDR3 runs to 17 residues. CDR1 and CDR2 from the germline V gene are MNHNS and SASEGT. In nucleotides, the CDR3 is TGTGCCAGCATGCCCGAACGGGTCGCTTTTAGCAATCAGCCCCAGCATTTT. Its protein is CASMPERVAFSNQPQHF.

In its sample, this clonotype was seen many times. The V and J genes are TRBV29-1 and TRBJ1-1; 9 bases align to TRBD1. V trimming: 5 bases; J trimming: 2 bases; junction bases outside the gene matches: 6. The CDR3 runs to 14 residues. Germline V gives CDR1 SQVTM, CDR2 ANQGSEA. The DNA of the CDR3 is TGCAGCGTTCTCACAGGGGGCGAAAACACTGAAGCTTTCTTT. Protein: CSVLTGGENTEAFF.

The chain couples TRBV7-9 to TRBJ2-1; possibly TRBD2 for D (6 bases). Germline CDR1 and CDR2: SEHNR and FQNEAQ (reference sequence). V shed 4 bases and J shed 5 bases, with 18 bases lying between them. This CDR3 contains 16 residues. This CDR3 is CASSSRLDRNDNEQFF. The CDR3 nucleotides are TGTGCCAGCAGCTCACGACTAGATCGGAACGACAATGAGCAGTTCTTC.

This clonotype was seen only a few times. A read error may account for a junction end that differs from germline. This chain links TRBV11-3 with TRBJ1-1; no definite D call. Germline V gene data show CDR1 as SGHNT and CDR2 as YENEEA. The CDR3 runs 13 residues. CDR3 coding DNA: TGTGCCAGCACCTTAGGGAGTCCCGCTGAAGCTTTCTTT. Translated, it gives CASTLGSPAEAFF.